One sample yielded the 2 T cell receptor beta chains listed below, sequenced in a study of graft-versus-host responses after intestinal transplantation. These receptors' targets are unknown. The data were produced by immunoSEQ multiplex PCR, yet TCRdb's version contains in-frame clones alone and is incomplete. The table lists approximately 70,000 clones, roughly nine tenths of them singletons. Sequencing was performed on unstimulated CD8+ T cells sorted from spleen or lymph node cells, taken before intestinal transplant. The receptors here all came from a human donor who received an intestinal transplant.

The rearrangement links TRBV27 to TRBJ2-5; 7 bases match TRBD2. The J call is in doubt because the DNA end fits TRBJ2-7 better. There are 15 residues in the CDR3. Germline CDR1 and CDR2: MNHEY and SMNVEV (reference sequence). The CDR3 DNA sequence: TGTGCCAGCAGTTATTTGAGGGAGGGCTTCTACGAGCAGTACTTC. It yields the protein CASSYLREGFYEQYF.

This rearrangement joins TRBV7-6 to TRBJ2-5; the match to TRBD1 covers 7 bases. This CDR3 is 16 amino acids long. Germline CDR1 SGHVS, CDR2 FNYEAQ. The V gene end was trimmed by 3 bases and the J gene end by 0 bases; junction bases not matched to a gene: 7. Here the CDR3 reads CASSLPTGPDQETQYF. DNA of the CDR3: TGTGCCAGCAGCTTGCCGACAGGGCCGGACCAAGAGACCCAGTACTTC.